This T cell receptor beta chain stems from a study of molecular identifiers for immune sequencing clone quantification. TCRdb processed the PCR reads anew with MiXCR; each CDR3 protein has one entry. The sample includes 100,000 or so distinct CDR3 sequences, roughly 38% of them seen just once. Naive CD8 library inputs spanned 20,000 to 1,000,000 sorted cells and 10%, 30% or 50% RNA. Naive CD8 T cells were FACS-sorted by CD8+CD4-CCR7+CD45RA+ markers. V was shortened by 6 bases and J by 2 bases, with 15 bases between the two germline ends. The CDR3 runs 15 residues. Per the germline V gene, CDR1 is LNHDA and CDR2 is SQIVND (reference sequence). In its sample, this clonotype was seen a few times. The antigen is not known. General study findings and limits: The sizes of highly expanded clones could be underestimated when identical TCR molecules share a barcode.

The sample was naive CD8+ T cells from blood, with Jurkat cell RNA spiked in. The subset was: FACS-sorted CD8+CD4-CCR7+CD45RA+ naive T cells. The sequence derives from a human donor in good health. Some libraries in this study had Jurkat cell RNA spiked in. The chain employs TRBV19 and TRBJ2-3; D remains ambiguous. CDR3 coding DNA: TGTGCCAGTAGCTCTGACCGCTCTGTCACAGATACGCAGTATTTT. Protein product: CASSSDRSVTDTQYF.